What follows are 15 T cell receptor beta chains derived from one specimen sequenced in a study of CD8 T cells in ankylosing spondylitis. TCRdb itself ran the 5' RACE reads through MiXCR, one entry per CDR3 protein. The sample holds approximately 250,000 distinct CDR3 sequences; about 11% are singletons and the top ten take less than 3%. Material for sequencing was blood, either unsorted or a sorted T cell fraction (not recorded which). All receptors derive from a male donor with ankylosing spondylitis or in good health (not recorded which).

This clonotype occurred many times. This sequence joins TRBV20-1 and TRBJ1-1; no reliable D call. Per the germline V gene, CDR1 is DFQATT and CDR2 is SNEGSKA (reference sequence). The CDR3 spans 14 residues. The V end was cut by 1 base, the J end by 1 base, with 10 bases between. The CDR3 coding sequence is TGCAGTGCTAGAGTGGGAGGAGGGAACACTGAAGCTTTCTTT. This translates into CSARVGGGNTEAFF.

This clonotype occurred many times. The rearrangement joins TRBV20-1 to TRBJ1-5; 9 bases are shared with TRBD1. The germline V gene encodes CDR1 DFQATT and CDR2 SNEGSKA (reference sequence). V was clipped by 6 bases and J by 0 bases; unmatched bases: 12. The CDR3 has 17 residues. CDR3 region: CSAIQGAAAYSNQPQHF. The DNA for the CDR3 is TGCAGTGCCATACAGGGGGCGGCTGCATATAGCAATCAGCCCCAGCATTTT.

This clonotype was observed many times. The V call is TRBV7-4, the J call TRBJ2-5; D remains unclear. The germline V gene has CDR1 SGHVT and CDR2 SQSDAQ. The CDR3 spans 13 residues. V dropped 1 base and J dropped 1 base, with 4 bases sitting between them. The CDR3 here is CASSLEGQETQYF. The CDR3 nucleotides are TGTGCCAGCAGCTTAGAGGGCCAAGAGACCCAGTACTTC. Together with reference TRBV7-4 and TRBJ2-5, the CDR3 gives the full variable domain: GAGVSQSPRYKVAKRGRDVALRCDSISGHVTLYWYRQTLGQGSEVLTYSQSDAQRDKSGRPSGRFSAERPERSVSTLKIQRTEQGDSAVYLCASSLEGQETQYFGPGTRLLVL.

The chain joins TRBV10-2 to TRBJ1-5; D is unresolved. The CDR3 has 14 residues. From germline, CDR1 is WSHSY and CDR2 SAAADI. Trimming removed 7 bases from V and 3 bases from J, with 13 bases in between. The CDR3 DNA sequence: TGCGCCAGCAATGAAGGGAACCCCAATCAGCCCCAGCATTTT. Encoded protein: CASNEGNPNQPQHF.

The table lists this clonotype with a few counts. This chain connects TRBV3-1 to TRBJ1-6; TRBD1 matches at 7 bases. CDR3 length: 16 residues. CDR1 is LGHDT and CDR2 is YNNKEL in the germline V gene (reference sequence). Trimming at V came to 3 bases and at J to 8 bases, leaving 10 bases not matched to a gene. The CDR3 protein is CASSHRRGRLDSPLHF. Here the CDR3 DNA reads TGTGCCAGCAGCCATCGAAGGGGGCGCCTCGATTCACCCCTCCACTTT. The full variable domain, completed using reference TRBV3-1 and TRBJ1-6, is DTAVSQTPKYLVTQMGNDKSIKCEQNLGHDTMYWYKQDSKKFLKIMFSYNNKELIINETVPNRFSPKSPDKAHLNLHINSLELGDSAVYFCASSHRRGRLDSPLHFGNGTRLTVT.

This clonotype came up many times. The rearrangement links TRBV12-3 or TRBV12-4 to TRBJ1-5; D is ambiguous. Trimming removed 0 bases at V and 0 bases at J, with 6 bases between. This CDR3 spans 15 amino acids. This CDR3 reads CASSLAGNSNQPQHF. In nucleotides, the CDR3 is TGTGCCAGCAGTTTAGCCGGAAATAGCAATCAGCCCCAGCATTTT.

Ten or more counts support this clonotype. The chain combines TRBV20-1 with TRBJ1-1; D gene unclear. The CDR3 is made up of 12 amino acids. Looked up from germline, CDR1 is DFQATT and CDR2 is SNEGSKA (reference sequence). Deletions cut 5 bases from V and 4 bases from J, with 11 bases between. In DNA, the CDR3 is TGCAGTGCTCCCCATTCGGGCACTGAAGCTTTCTTT. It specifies CSAPHSGTEAFF.

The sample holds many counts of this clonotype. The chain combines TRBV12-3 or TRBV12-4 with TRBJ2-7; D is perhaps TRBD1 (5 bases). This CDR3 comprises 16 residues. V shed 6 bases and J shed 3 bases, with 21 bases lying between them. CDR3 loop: CASSPPNPTRGYEQYF. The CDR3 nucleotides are TGTGCCAGCAGCCCTCCGAACCCAACAAGGGGCTACGAGCAGTACTTC.

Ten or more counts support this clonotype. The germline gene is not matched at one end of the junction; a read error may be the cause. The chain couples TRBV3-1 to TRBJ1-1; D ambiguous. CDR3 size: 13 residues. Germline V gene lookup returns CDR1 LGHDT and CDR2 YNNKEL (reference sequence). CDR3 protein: CASSQVSNTEAFF. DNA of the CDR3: TGCGCCAGCAGCCAAGTTTCGAACACTGAAGCTTTCTTT.

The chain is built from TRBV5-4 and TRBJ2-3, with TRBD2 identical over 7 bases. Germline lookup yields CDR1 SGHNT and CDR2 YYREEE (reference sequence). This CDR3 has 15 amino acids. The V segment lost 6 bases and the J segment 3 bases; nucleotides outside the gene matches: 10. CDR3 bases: TGTGCCAGCAACCATCCGGGGGGTCCAACAGATACGCAGTATTTT. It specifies CASNHPGGPTDTQYF. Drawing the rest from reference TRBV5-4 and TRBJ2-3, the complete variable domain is ETGVTQSPTHLIKTRGQQVTLRCSSQSGHNTVSWYQQALGQGPQFIFQYYREEENGRGNFPPRFSGLQFPNYSSELNVNALELDDSALYLCASNHPGGPTDTQYFGPGTRLTVL.

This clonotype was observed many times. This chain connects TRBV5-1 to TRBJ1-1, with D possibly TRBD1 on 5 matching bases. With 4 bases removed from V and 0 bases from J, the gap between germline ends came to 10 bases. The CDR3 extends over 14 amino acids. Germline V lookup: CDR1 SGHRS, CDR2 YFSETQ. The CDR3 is CASSQLQVNTEAFF. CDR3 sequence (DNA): TGCGCCAGCAGCCAACTACAGGTGAACACTGAAGCTTTCTTT.

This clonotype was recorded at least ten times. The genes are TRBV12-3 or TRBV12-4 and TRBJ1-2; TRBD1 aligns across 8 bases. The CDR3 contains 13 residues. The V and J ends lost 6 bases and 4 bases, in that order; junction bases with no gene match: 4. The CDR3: CASSSGGFYGYTF. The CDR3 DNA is TGTGCCAGCAGCTCAGGGGGCTTCTATGGCTACACCTTC.

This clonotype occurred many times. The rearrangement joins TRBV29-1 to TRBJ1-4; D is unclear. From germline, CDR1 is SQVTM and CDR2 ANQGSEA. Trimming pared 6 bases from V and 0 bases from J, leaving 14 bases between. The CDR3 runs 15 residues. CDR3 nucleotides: TGCAGCGTCACCTCCGAGGGCGCAACTAATGAAAAACTGTTTTTT. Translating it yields CSVTSEGATNEKLFF.

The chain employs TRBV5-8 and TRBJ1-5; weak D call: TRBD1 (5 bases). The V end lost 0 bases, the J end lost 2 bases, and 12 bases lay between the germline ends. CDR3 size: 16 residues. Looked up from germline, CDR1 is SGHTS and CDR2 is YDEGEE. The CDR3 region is CASSLALGRGNQPQHF. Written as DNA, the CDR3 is TGTGCCAGCAGCTTGGCCCTGGGCAGGGGCAATCAGCCCCAGCATTTT.

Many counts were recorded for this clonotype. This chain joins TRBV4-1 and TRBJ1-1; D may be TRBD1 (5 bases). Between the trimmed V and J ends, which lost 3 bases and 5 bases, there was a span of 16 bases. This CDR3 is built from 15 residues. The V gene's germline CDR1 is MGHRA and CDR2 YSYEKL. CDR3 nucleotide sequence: TGCGCCAGCAGCCAGGTCAGGGAAGCCTCTACTGAAGCTTTCTTT. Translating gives CASSQVREASTEAFF.